The source of this T cell receptor beta chain is a study of T cell responses to AZD1222 COVID-19 vaccine. A note on this clone: Its antigen is not known.

Measured with immunoSEQ multiplex PCR; TCRdb has only the in-frame clones, and not every one. Altogether 120,000 to 150,000 clones are present, around 93% being singletons, with the ten largest covering 2.8%. Study-wide results and limits: Donors in the cohort were predominantly white British and more often female, and clonal diversity was possibly underestimated.

Sequencing was performed on peripheral blood, taken on day 0 of AZD1222 vaccination. This receptor was identified in an adult in good health.

Here the CDR3 DNA reads TGTGCCAGCAGTGATAGGTATACGCAGTATTTT. Its translation: CASSDRYTQYF. The chain is built from TRBV6-4 and TRBJ2-3; unclear D gene. The CDR3 sequence is 11 residues long. Trimming took off 3 bases at V and 7 bases at J, with 5 bases between the two ends. Germline V CDR1 and CDR2: MRHNA, SNTAGT.